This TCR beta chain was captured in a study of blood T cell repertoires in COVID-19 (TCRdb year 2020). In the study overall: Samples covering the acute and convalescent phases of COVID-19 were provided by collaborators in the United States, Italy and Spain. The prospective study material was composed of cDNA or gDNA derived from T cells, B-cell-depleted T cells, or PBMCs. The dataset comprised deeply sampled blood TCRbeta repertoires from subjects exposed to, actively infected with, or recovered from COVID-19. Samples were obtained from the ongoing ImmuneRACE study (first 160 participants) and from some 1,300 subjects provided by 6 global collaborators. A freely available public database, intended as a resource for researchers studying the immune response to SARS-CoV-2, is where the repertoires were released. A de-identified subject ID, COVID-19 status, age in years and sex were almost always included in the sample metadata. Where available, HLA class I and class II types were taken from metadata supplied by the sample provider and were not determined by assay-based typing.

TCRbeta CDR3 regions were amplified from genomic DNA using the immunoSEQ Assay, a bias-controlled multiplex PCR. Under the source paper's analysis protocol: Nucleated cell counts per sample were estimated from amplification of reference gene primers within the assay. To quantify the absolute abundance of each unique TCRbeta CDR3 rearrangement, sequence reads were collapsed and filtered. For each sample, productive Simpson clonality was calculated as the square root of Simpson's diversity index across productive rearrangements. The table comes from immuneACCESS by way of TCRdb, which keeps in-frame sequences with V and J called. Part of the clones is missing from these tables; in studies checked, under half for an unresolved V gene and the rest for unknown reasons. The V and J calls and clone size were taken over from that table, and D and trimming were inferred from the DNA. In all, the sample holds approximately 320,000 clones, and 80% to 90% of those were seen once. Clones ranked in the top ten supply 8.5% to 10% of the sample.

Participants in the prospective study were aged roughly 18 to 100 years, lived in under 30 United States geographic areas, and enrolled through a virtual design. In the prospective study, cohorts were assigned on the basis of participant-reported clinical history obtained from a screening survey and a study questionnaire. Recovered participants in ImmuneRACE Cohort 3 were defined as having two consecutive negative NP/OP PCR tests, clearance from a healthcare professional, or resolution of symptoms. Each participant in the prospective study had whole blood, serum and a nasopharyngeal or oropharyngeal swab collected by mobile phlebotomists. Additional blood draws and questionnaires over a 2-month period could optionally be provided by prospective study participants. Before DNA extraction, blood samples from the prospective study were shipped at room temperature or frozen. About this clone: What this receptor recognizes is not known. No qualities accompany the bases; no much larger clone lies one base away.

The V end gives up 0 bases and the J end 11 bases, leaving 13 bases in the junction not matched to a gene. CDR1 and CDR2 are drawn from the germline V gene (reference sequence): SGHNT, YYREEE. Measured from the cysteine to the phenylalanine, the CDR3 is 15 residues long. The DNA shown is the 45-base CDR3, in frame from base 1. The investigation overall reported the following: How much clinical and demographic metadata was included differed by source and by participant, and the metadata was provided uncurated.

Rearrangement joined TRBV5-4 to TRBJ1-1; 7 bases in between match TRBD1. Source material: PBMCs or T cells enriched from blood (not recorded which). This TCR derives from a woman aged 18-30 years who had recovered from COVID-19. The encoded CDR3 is CASSLAETGYVKAFF. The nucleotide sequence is TGTGCCAGCAGCTTGGCCGAGACAGGGTACGTGAAGGCTTTCTTT.